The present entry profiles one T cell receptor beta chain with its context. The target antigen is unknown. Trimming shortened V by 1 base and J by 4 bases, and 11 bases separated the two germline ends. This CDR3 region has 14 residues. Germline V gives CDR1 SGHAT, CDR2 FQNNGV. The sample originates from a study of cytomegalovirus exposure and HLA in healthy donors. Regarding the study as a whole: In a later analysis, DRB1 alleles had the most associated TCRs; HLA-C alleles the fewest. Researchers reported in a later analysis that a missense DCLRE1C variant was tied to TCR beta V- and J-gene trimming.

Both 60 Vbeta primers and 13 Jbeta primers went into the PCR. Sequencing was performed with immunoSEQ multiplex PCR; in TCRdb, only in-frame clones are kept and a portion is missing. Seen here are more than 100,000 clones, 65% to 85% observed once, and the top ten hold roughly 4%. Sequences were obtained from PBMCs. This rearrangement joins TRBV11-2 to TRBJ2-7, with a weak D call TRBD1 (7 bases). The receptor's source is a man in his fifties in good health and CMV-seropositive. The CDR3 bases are TGTGCCAGCAGCTTAGGGACAGGACTATACGAGCAGTACTTC. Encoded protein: CASSLGTGLYEQYF. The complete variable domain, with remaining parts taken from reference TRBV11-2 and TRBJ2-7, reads EAGVAQSPRYKIIEKRQSVAFWCNPISGHATLYWYQQILGQGPKLLIQFQNNGVVDDSQLPKDRFSAERLKGVDSTLKIQPAKLEDSAVYLCASSLGTGLYEQYFGPGTRLTVT.